These T cell receptor beta chains were read from a single sample in a study of OX40 agonist ivuxolimab in advanced cancers. The table came from immunoSEQ multiplex PCR; TCRdb's copy has only in-frame clones and leaves some out. The table lists around 94,000 clones, around 90% of them singletons, with 3.4% in the top ten. The sample consisted of CD4+ or CD8+ T cells sorted from blood, taken in a trial of the OX40 agonist ivuxolimab. These TCRs come from an adult with an advanced solid tumor such as melanoma, head and neck, liver or kidney cancer. CDR3s include the opening cysteine and the closing phenylalanine or tryptophan. D genes are given only for firm matches. A row's size may be missing; if present it is once, few, many or a size class.

D: .
size: few
J: TRBJ1-1
V: TRBV5-4
CDR3: CASTTGNTEAFF
DNA: TGTGCCAGTACGACAGGGAACACTGAAGCTTTCTTT

D: .
size: .
J: TRBJ1-2
V: TRBV6-1
CDR3: CASSEGGSFGYTF
DNA: TGTGCCAGCAGTGAAGGGGGATCGTTCGGCTACACCTTC

D: .
size: .
J: TRBJ2-1
V: TRBV6-5
CDR3: CASNQAGSYNEQFF
DNA: TGTGCCAGCAACCAAGCGGGTTCCTACAATGAGCAGTTCTTC

D: TRBD1
size: .
J: TRBJ1-5
V: TRBV25-1
CDR3: CASKAPGGEDQPQHF
DNA: TGTGCCAGCAAAGCGCCAGGGGGCGAAGATCAGCCCCAGCATTTT

D: TRBD2
size: .
J: TRBJ2-1
V: TRBV11-2
CDR3: CASSLDLSGGTGGNEQFF
DNA: TGTGCCAGCAGCTTAGATCTTAGCGGGGGGACCGGTGGGAATGAGCAGTTCTTC

D: TRBD1
size: .
J: TRBJ1-2
V: TRBV27
CDR3: CASRVVQGAYYGYTF
DNA: TGTGCCAGCAGAGTGGTGCAGGGGGCATACTATGGCTACACCTTC

D: TRBD1
size: .
J: TRBJ2-7
V: TRBV19
CDR3: CASSMAGQGAYEQYF
DNA: TGTGCCAGTAGTATGGCCGGGCAGGGGGCTTACGAGCAGTACTTC

D: .
size: once
J: TRBJ2-1
V: TRBV19
CDR3: CASTHVSYNEQFF
DNA: TGTGCCAGTACCCACGTGTCCTACAATGAGCAGTTCTTC

D: TRBD1
size: .
J: TRBJ2-3
V: TRBV6-1
CDR3: CASTSRTGGSDTQYF
DNA: TGTGCCAGCACCAGCAGGACAGGGGGCTCAGATACGCAGTATTTT

D: TRBD1
size: .
J: TRBJ2-3
V: TRBV10-3
CDR3: CAISERDRVTDTQYF
DNA: TGTGCCATCAGCGAACGGGACAGGGTCACAGATACGCAGTATTTT

D: .
size: .
J: TRBJ2-5
V: TRBV28
CDR3: CASSLVARGETQYF
DNA: TGTGCCAGCAGTTTAGTCGCCCGGGGGGAGACCCAGTACTTC

D: .
size: once
J: TRBJ2-2
V: TRBV19
CDR3: CASRETRKANTGELFF
DNA: TGTGCCAGTAGGGAGACACGGAAGGCGAACACCGGGGAGCTGTTTTTT

D: .
size: .
J: TRBJ2-1
V: TRBV7-6
CDR3: CASSLEGIDSRSYNEQFF
DNA: TGTGCCAGCAGCTTAGAAGGAATTGACAGCCGCTCCTACAATGAGCAGTTCTTC

D: TRBD1
size: .
J: TRBJ2-7
V: TRBV11-2
CDR3: CASSLEGTGKAEQYF
DNA: TGTGCCAGCAGCTTAGAAGGGACAGGGAAGGCCGAGCAGTACTTC

D: .
size: .
J: TRBJ2-7
V: TRBV5-6
CDR3: CASTTGLGGYEQYF
DNA: TGTGCCAGCACCACCGGGCTGGGGGGCTACGAGCAGTACTTC

D: TRBD1
size: .
J: TRBJ1-2
V: TRBV29-1
CDR3: CSVESVATGAYTF
DNA: TGCAGCGTTGAATCCGTCGCGACAGGGGCCTACACCTTC

D: .
size: .
J: TRBJ2-5
V: TRBV2
CDR3: CASSVSGWVEETQYF
DNA: TGTGCCAGCAGTGTCTCAGGGTGGGTAGAAGAGACCCAGTACTTC

D: .
size: .
J: TRBJ2-5
V: TRBV29-1
CDR3: CSVEGGETQYF
DNA: TGCAGCGTTGAAGGGGGGGAGACCCAGTACTTC

D: .
size: .
J: TRBJ2-1
V: TRBV30
CDR3: CAWTHPPGPGSQFF
DNA: TGTGCCTGGACCCATCCGCCAGGTCCGGGGTCGCAGTTCTTC

D: .
size: .
J: TRBJ1-1
V: TRBV27
CDR3: CASSLGRYTEAFF
DNA: TGTGCCAGCAGTTTAGGCAGATACACTGAAGCTTTCTTT

D: TRBD1
size: .
J: TRBJ1-5
V: TRBV19
CDR3: CASSRTGGSLSNQPQHF
DNA: TGTGCCAGTAGCCGGACAGGGGGCTCGCTAAGCAATCAGCCCCAGCATTTT

D: .
size: .
J: TRBJ2-2
V: TRBV6-5
CDR3: CASSYSFNTGELFF
DNA: TGTGCCAGCAGTTACTCTTTTAACACCGGGGAGCTGTTTTTT

D: TRBD1
size: .
J: TRBJ1-2
V: TRBV4-1
CDR3: CASSQDRDRFYGYTF
DNA: TGCGCCAGCAGCCAAGACCGGGACAGGTTCTATGGCTACACCTTC

D: .
size: .
J: TRBJ1-1
V: TRBV28
CDR3: CASSRQLSNTEAFF
DNA: TGTGCCAGCAGTCGACAGCTCTCGAACACTGAAGCTTTCTTT

D: .
size: .
J: TRBJ2-2
V: TRBV7-8
CDR3: CASSLGSTGELFF
DNA: TGTGCCAGCAGCTTAGGGAGCACCGGGGAGCTGTTTTTT

D: .
size: .
J: TRBJ2-7
V: TRBV6-1
CDR3: CASSEAWSEQYF
DNA: TGTGCCAGCAGTGAAGCTTGGAGCGAGCAGTACTTC

D: .
size: .
J: TRBJ1-1
V: TRBV19
CDR3: CASMQTGEAFF
DNA: TGTGCCAGTATGCAGACAGGCGAAGCTTTCTTT

D: .
size: .
J: TRBJ1-2
V: TRBV29-1
CDR3: CSVAQGYGYTF
DNA: TGCAGCGTTGCACAGGGCTATGGCTACACCTTC

D: .
size: once
J: TRBJ2-7
V: TRBV2
CDR3: CASKDLYEQYF
DNA: TGTGCCAGCAAGGACCTCTACGAGCAGTACTTC

D: TRBD2
size: .
J: TRBJ2-5
V: TRBV2
CDR3: CASSVSSGTKETQYF
DNA: TGTGCCAGCAGTGTGAGTAGCGGGACAAAAGAGACCCAGTACTTC

D: TRBD1
size: .
J: TRBJ2-7
V: TRBV14
CDR3: CASSSRTGPNYEQYF
DNA: TGTGCCAGCAGCTCCCGGACAGGGCCCAACTACGAGCAGTACTTC

D: .
size: .
J: TRBJ2-2
V: TRBV6-5
CDR3: CASSYSREPGELFF
DNA: TGTGCCAGCAGTTACTCTCGGGAACCCGGGGAGCTGTTTTTT

D: .
size: .
J: TRBJ2-2
V: TRBV23-1
CDR3: CASSQSERQNTGELFF
DNA: TGCGCCAGCAGTCAATCTGAGCGGCAGAACACCGGGGAGCTGTTTTTT

D: .
size: .
J: TRBJ1-1
V: TRBV6-6
CDR3: CASRAGSGTEAFF
DNA: TGTGCCTCCAGGGCAGGGTCGGGCACTGAAGCTTTCTTT

D: .
size: .
J: TRBJ1-2
V: TRBV18
CDR3: CASSPNERAGGYGYTF
DNA: TGTGCCAGCTCACCAAATGAGAGGGCCGGAGGTTATGGCTACACCTTC

D: .
size: .
J: TRBJ1-5
V: TRBV4-3
CDR3: CASSQDTGRGQPQHF
DNA: TGCGCCAGCAGCCAAGATACAGGGAGGGGCCAGCCCCAGCATTTT

D: TRBD2
size: .
J: TRBJ2-3
V: TRBV2
CDR3: CASSVPQGGSGDTQYF
DNA: TGTGCCAGCAGTGTACCCCAGGGAGGGAGTGGGGATACGCAGTATTTT

D: .
size: .
J: TRBJ2-2
V: TRBV7-6
CDR3: CASSFWENTGELFF
DNA: TGTGCCAGCAGCTTTTGGGAGAACACCGGGGAGCTGTTTTTT

D: .
size: .
J: TRBJ1-5
V: TRBV27
CDR3: CASSFSRTGQPQHF
DNA: TGTGCCAGCAGTTTCTCCCGCACCGGTCAGCCCCAGCATTTT

D: .
size: .
J: TRBJ2-7
V: TRBV19
CDR3: CASSIDLQLATSYEQYF
DNA: TGTGCCAGTAGTATAGACCTACAGCTAGCGACCTCCTACGAGCAGTACTTC

D: .
size: .
J: TRBJ1-3
V: TRBV5-6
CDR3: CATQGSLSGNTIYF
DNA: TGTGCTACCCAGGGTTCCCTCTCTGGAAACACCATATATTTT

D: .
size: .
J: TRBJ2-2
V: TRBV29-1
CDR3: CSDQPRYSILVILLNTGELFF
DNA: TGCAGCGACCAGCCCAGATATTCCATACTAGTCATCTTACTGAACACCGGGGAGCTGTTTTTT

D: .
size: .
J: TRBJ2-7
V: TRBV29-1
CDR3: CSVVYGYEQYF
DNA: TGCAGCGTTGTGTATGGCTACGAGCAGTACTTC

D: TRBD1
size: .
J: TRBJ1-5
V: TRBV15
CDR3: CATSRDRGNQPQHF
DNA: TGTGCCACCAGCAGAGACAGGGGGAATCAGCCCCAGCATTTT

D: .
size: .
J: TRBJ2-7
V: TRBV6-5
CDR3: CASSYAPRKTLEQYF
DNA: TGTGCCAGCAGTTACGCCCCTAGGAAAACCTTGGAGCAGTACTTC

D: TRBD2
size: .
J: TRBJ2-7
V: TRBV5-4
CDR3: CASSEAGGALEQYF
DNA: TGTGCCAGCAGCGAGGCGGGGGGGGCCCTGGAGCAGTACTTC

D: .
size: .
J: TRBJ1-2
V: TRBV9
CDR3: CASSDPRGGKDYGYTF
DNA: TGTGCCAGCAGCGACCCTCGGGGGGGGAAAGACTATGGCTACACCTTC

D: .
size: .
J: TRBJ2-3
V: TRBV9
CDR3: CASSVAGGSSTDTQYF
DNA: TGTGCCAGCAGCGTAGCTGGGGGATCTAGCACAGATACGCAGTATTTT

D: .
size: .
J: TRBJ2-2
V: TRBV7-6
CDR3: CASSLGGTGELFF
DNA: TGTGCCAGCAGCTTAGGGGGTACCGGGGAGCTGTTTTTT

D: .
size: .
J: TRBJ1-1
V: TRBV11-3
CDR3: CASSLNPEDTEAFF
DNA: TGTGCCAGCAGCCTTAACCCGGAGGACACTGAAGCTTTCTTT

D: TRBD2
size: .
J: TRBJ2-5
V: TRBV6-6
CDR3: CASSKPTSGAQETQYF
DNA: TGTGCCAGCAGTAAACCGACTAGCGGGGCCCAAGAGACCCAGTACTTC

D: .
size: .
J: TRBJ1-6
V: TRBV2
CDR3: CASGIGGRIARAYNSPLHF
DNA: TGTGCCAGCGGTATCGGGGGGCGGATCGCTCGCGCCTATAATTCACCCCTCCACTTT

D: .
size: .
J: TRBJ2-7
V: TRBV12-5
CDR3: CASGLGPGYEQYF
DNA: TGTGCTAGTGGTTTGGGGCCTGGGTACGAGCAGTACTTC

D: .
size: .
J: TRBJ1-1
V: TRBV2
CDR3: CASNRGGEGDTEAFF
DNA: TGTGCCAGCAATAGGGGAGGGGAGGGTGACACTGAAGCTTTCTTT